These 9 T cell receptor beta chains were all obtained from the same sample, sequenced in a study of CD8 T cells in Susac syndrome. The RNA, about 0.5 to 1 ug, was put through reverse transcription using random hexamers. TCRdb used MiXCR to reprocess the immunoSEQ multiplex PCR reads, holding one entry per CDR3 protein. The sample includes some 130,000 distinct CDR3 sequences, 95% of them seen just once. The sequencing sample was made of CD8+ T cells from PBMCs. These receptors originate from a human donor with Susac syndrome.

This sequence joins TRBV27 and TRBJ1-1, with D uncertain. CDR1 MNHEY and CDR2 SMNVEV come from the germline V gene (reference sequence). This CDR3 spans 12 amino acids. The germline V and J ends were trimmed by 5 bases and 0 bases, with 4 bases remaining between them. This CDR3 reads CASSTMNTEAFF. The CDR3, as DNA: TGTGCCAGCAGTACAATGAACACTGAAGCTTTCTTT.

The chain uses TRBV6-6 and TRBJ2-1; D not resolved. The CDR3 extends over 16 amino acids. Trimming stripped 2 bases from V and 0 bases from J, with 11 bases between. The germline CDR1 and CDR2 sequences are MNHNY and SVGAGI (reference sequence). CDR3: CASSYPLSISYNEQFF. The DNA for the CDR3 is TGTGCCAGCAGTTACCCTCTTAGCATCTCCTACAATGAGCAGTTCTTC.

The rearrangement joins TRBV30 to TRBJ2-2; tentatively, D is TRBD1 (5 bases). This CDR3 is 13 amino acids long. The V gene lost 4 bases and the J gene lost 5 bases, with 11 bases spanning the gap. Germline CDR1 is GTSNPN and CDR2 is SVGIG (reference sequence). CDR3 sequence: CAWTLGATGELFF. The CDR3 DNA reads as TGTGCCTGGACCCTTGGGGCAACCGGGGAGCTGTTTTTT.

The rearrangement joins TRBV12-3 or TRBV12-4 to TRBJ1-1; D ambiguous. The CDR3 runs to 13 residues. V was clipped by 4 bases and J by 4 bases, with 10 bases between them. CDR3 bases: TGTGCCAGCAGTTGGAACAGCGGCACTGAAGCTTTCTTT. Translation: CASSWNSGTEAFF.

The chain recombines TRBV5-1 with TRBJ2-1; D may be TRBD2 (6 bases). The germline CDR1 and CDR2 sequences are SGHRS and YFSETQ. Trimming took off 1 base at V and 5 bases at J, with 13 bases between the two ends. The CDR3 runs 15 residues. CDR3 in DNA: TGCGCCAGCAGCTTGTCGGGACTTAGGCACAATGAGCAGTTCTTC. Translated: CASSLSGLRHNEQFF.

The chain combines TRBV7-3 with TRBJ2-7; D might be TRBD1 or TRBD2, each matching 5 bases. The CDR3 is made up of 15 amino acids. From germline, CDR1 is SGHTA and CDR2 FQGTGA. The ends were cut back, 1 base at V and 3 bases at J, with 13 bases in the middle. This chain's CDR3 is CASSLRGTGHYEQYF. In DNA form, the CDR3 reads TGTGCCAGCAGCTTAAGAGGGACGGGGCACTACGAGCAGTACTTC.

The genes are TRBV12-3 or TRBV12-4 and TRBJ1-5, with D tentatively TRBD1 (6 bases). Trimming cost V 6 bases and J 2 bases, with 14 bases left between them. This CDR3 has 15 residues. The chain's CDR3 is CASSPVDSGNQPQHF. The DNA for the CDR3 is TGTGCCAGCAGCCCAGTGGACAGCGGCAATCAGCCCCAGCATTTT.

This chain connects TRBV7-9 to TRBJ2-5; 10 nucleotides agree with TRBD1. CDR3 size: 17 residues. Germline V gene sequence: CDR1 SEHNR, CDR2 FQNEAQ (reference sequence). V was pared by 1 base and J by 2 bases, with 7 bases of the junction left unmatched. Here the CDR3 reads CASSLVGTGVVQETQYF. In nucleotides, the CDR3 is TGTGCCAGCAGCTTAGTGGGGACAGGGGTGGTTCAAGAGACCCAGTACTTC.

This clonotype was counted a few times. V and J are TRBV29-1 and TRBJ1-5, with D possibly being TRBD1 (6 bases). V dropped 0 bases and J dropped 2 bases, with 8 bases sitting between them. Germline CDR1 reads SQVTM; CDR2 reads ANQGSEA. The CDR3 loop spans 14 amino acids. CDR3 bases: TGCAGCGTTGAAGAGACAGGCGGCAATCAGCCCCAGCATTTT. As protein: CSVEETGGNQPQHF.